What follows are 31 T cell receptor beta chains derived from one specimen sequenced in a study of neoadjuvant nivolumab and ipilimumab in lung cancer. Sequenced by immunoSEQ multiplex PCR; TCRdb stores in-frame clones only, minus some. Among 2,500 to 3,000 clones, 85% to 90% were seen once, and the ten largest hold approximately 2.4%. The sequencing here drew on tumor tissue, taken before neoadjuvant nivolumab, alone or with ipilimumab. These receptors were taken from an adult with non-small cell lung cancer.

In this sample, this clone turned up a few times. V is TRBV10-1 and J is TRBJ1-1; 9 bases are shared with TRBD1. CDR1 WNHNN and CDR2 SYGVQD come from the germline V gene (reference sequence). The CDR3 spans 15 residues. Trimming at V came to 4 bases and at J to 1 base, leaving 4 bases not matched to a gene. The CDR3: CASSGDREENTEAFF. The CDR3 nucleotides are TGCGCCAGCAGTGGGGACAGGGAAGAGAACACTGAAGCTTTCTTT.

The CDR3 is CSVLGTPAYEQYF. CDR3 nucleotide sequence: TGCAGCGTTTTAGGGACGCCCGCCTACGAGCAGTACTTC. This rearrangement joins TRBV29-1 to TRBJ2-7; perhaps D is TRBD1 or TRBD2 (5 bases each). The CDR3 is 13 amino acids. V was cut by 5 bases and J by 2 bases, with 13 bases left in between. CDR1 and CDR2 (germline): SQVTM, ANQGSEA.

The chain joins TRBV5-1 to TRBJ1-2; D is unclear. The germline CDR1 and CDR2 sequences are SGHRS and YFSETQ. CDR3 length: 13 amino acids. The V and J ends lost 1 base and 3 bases respectively, with 7 bases between them. The CDR3, as DNA: TGCGCCAGCAGCTTGAGGGAGGACTATGGCTACACCTTC. Translation gives CASSLREDYGYTF.

This rearrangement joins TRBV11-1 to TRBJ2-7; tentative D call: TRBD2 (6 bases). V was pared by 4 bases and J by 6 bases, with 13 bases between. Germline assignment: CDR1 SGHAT and CDR2 FQDESV (reference sequence). The length of the CDR3 is 13 residues. CDR3 sequence reads: CASSSTGVREQYF. CDR3 DNA sequence: TGTGCCAGCAGCTCCACGGGGGTTCGCGAGCAGTACTTC.

This chain links TRBV5-5 with TRBJ1-1, with D hard to call. The CDR3 covers 14 residues. Germline lookup yields CDR1 SGHKS and CDR2 YYEKEE (reference sequence). V lost 5 bases and J 1 base, leaving 12 bases between the germline ends. CDR3 amino acids: CASSTDPRNTEAFF. The CDR3 DNA reads TGTGCCAGCAGTACCGATCCACGGAACACTGAAGCTTTCTTT.

The CDR3 nucleotides read TGTGCCAGCGGACTTTCCTACGAGCAGTACTTC. It specifies CASGLSYEQYF. The chain uses TRBV11-2 and TRBJ2-7, with D tentatively TRBD2 (5 bases). This CDR3 comprises 11 residues. The V end lost 8 bases, the J end lost 1 base, and 6 bases lay between the germline ends. CDR1 and CDR2 from the germline V gene are SGHAT and FQNNGV.

As regards this clone: One end of the junction fails to match germline, which may point to a read error. V is TRBV7-9 and J is TRBJ2-3; 9 nucleotides agree with TRBD2. In germline, CDR1 is SEHNR, CDR2 FQNEAQ (reference sequence). The CDR3 has 14 residues. The CDR3, as DNA: TGTGCCAGCAGCCTAGCGGGATCCACAGATACGCAGTATTTT. It is translated as CASSLAGSTDTQYF.

The chain carries TRBV29-1 and TRBJ2-5; perhaps TRBD1 as D (6 bases). The length of the CDR3 is 14 residues. Trimming took 6 bases from V and 2 from J, leaving 16 bases between them. Germline CDR1 reads SQVTM; CDR2 reads ANQGSEA. The CDR3 protein is CSVEDVTGQETQYF. The CDR3 DNA reads as TGCAGCGTCGAGGACGTTACAGGGCAAGAGACCCAGTACTTC.

The V and J genes are TRBV7-9 and TRBJ2-7; D unclear. Germline assignment: CDR1 SEHNR and CDR2 FQNEAQ (reference sequence). The CDR3 has 13 residues. Trimming removed 0 bases from V and 8 bases from J, with 11 bases in between. CDR3 in amino acids: CASSLAALKKQYF. The DNA of the CDR3 is TGTGCCAGCAGCTTAGCGGCCCTTAAAAAGCAGTACTTC.

CDR3 nucleotides: TGTGCCAGCAGAGGGACAGTTGATCAGCCCCAGCATTTT. Protein sequence: CASRGTVDQPQHF. The chain is built from TRBV2 and TRBJ1-5; 7 bases agree with TRBD1. There are 13 residues in the CDR3. Germline values: CDR1 SNHLY, CDR2 FYNNEI. The ends lost 6 bases at V and 5 bases at J; junction bases unmatched: 4.

The chain employs TRBV5-1 and TRBJ2-2; the D gene is possibly TRBD2 (6 bases). CDR3 length: 16 amino acids. Trimming took 2 bases from V and 3 from J, leaving 14 bases between them. From germline, CDR1 is SGHRS and CDR2 YFSETQ. CDR3 amino acids: CASSFLTERDTGELFF. CDR3 bases: TGCGCCAGCAGCTTCCTTACAGAGCGGGACACCGGGGAGCTGTTTTTT.

This clone occurred a few times. The chain is built from TRBV9 and TRBJ2-1; the D call may be TRBD1 or TRBD2 (7 bases each). In germline, CDR1 is SGDLS, CDR2 YYNGEE. The V end lost 0 bases, the J end lost 6 bases, and 13 bases lay between the germline ends. This CDR3 spans 15 amino acids. Written as DNA, the CDR3 is TGTGCCAGCAGCGTAGGGGAGGGGGCTGGCAATGAGCAGTTCTTC. It translates to CASSVGEGAGNEQFF. Supplemented by reference TRBV9 and TRBJ2-1, the full variable domain reads DSGVTQTPKHLITATGQRVTLRCSPRSGDLSVYWYQQSLDQGLQFLIQYYNGEERAKGNILERFSAQQFPDLHSELNLSSLELGDSALYFCASSVGEGAGNEQFFGPGTRLTVL.

This chain connects TRBV5-1 to TRBJ2-1; D is unclear. The V end lost 4 bases, the J end lost 12 bases, and 17 bases lay between the germline ends. Germline assignment: CDR1 SGHRS and CDR2 YFSETQ. The CDR3 is 13 amino acids. CDR3 sequence reads: CASSLPDPKWQFF. The CDR3 region has the DNA TGCGCCAGCAGCCTCCCGGACCCGAAGTGGCAGTTCTTC.

The chain couples TRBV9 to TRBJ1-5, with 9 bases identical to TRBD1. Losses at the gene ends were 4 bases for V and 6 bases for J; bases not matched to a gene: 8. The CDR3 extends over 15 amino acids. Per the germline V gene, CDR1 is SGDLS and CDR2 is YYNGEE. Here the CDR3 reads CASSSRTGEGQPQHF. CDR3 bases: TGTGCCAGCAGCTCCCGGACAGGGGAGGGTCAGCCCCAGCATTTT.

The rearrangement links TRBV10-3 to TRBJ1-6, with D uncertain. CDR3 length: 15 residues. V was trimmed by 6 bases and J by 1 base, leaving 10 bases between them. Looked up from germline, CDR1 is ENHRY and CDR2 is SYGVKD. The CDR3 sequence: CAIRSGSSYNSPLHF. Written as DNA, the CDR3 is TGTGCCATCAGGAGCGGGAGTTCCTATAATTCACCCCTCCACTTT.

The gene calls are TRBV28 and TRBJ2-7; tentative D call: TRBD1 (6 bases). Trimming shortened V by 8 bases and J by 0 bases, and 11 bases separated the two germline ends. In germline, CDR1 is MDHEN, CDR2 SYDVKM. The CDR3 has 13 amino acids. The CDR3 DNA is TGTGCCAGCCAGGGGACAAGCTCCTACGAGCAGTACTTC. This gives the protein CASQGTSSYEQYF.

This chain connects TRBV6-6 to TRBJ2-1; TRBD2 matches 13 bases. CDR3 length equals 16 residues. Germline CDR1 reads MNHNY; CDR2 reads SVGAGI (reference sequence). V lost 3 bases to trimming and J lost 7 bases; unmatched junction nucleotides: 6. Written as DNA, the CDR3 is TGTGCCAGCAGTTATTTAACTAGCGGGAGGGGGAATGAGCAGTTCTTC. Its protein is CASSYLTSGRGNEQFF.

The chain joins TRBV5-5 to TRBJ2-3; no clear D gene. The CDR3 loop spans 13 amino acids. Germline values: CDR1 SGHKS, CDR2 YYEKEE (reference sequence). Trimming cost V 0 bases and J 3 bases, with 5 bases left between them. The CDR3 coding sequence is TGTGCCAGCAGCTTGGCCGGAACAGATACGCAGTATTTT. Translated, it gives CASSLAGTDTQYF.

V gene TRBV5-4 combines with J gene TRBJ2-3; D gene ambiguous. The CDR3 runs to 16 residues. Per germline, CDR1 SGHNT and CDR2 YYREEE (reference sequence). The ends were cut back, 4 bases at V and 2 bases at J, with 17 bases in the middle. In DNA form, the CDR3 reads TGTGCCAGCAGCCCCCCCGGAAGGCGGTCCACAGATACGCAGTATTTT. Its protein is CASSPPGRRSTDTQYF. Complete variable domain (other parts from reference TRBV5-4 and TRBJ2-3): ETGVTQSPTHLIKTRGQQVTLRCSSQSGHNTVSWYQQALGQGPQFIFQYYREEENGRGNFPPRFSGLQFPNYSSELNVNALELDDSALYLCASSPPGRRSTDTQYFGPGTRLTVL.

Only one count was recorded for this clone. The chain is built from TRBV18 and TRBJ2-5, with 11 bases matching TRBD2. The germline V gene encodes CDR1 KGHSH and CDR2 LQKENI. The CDR3 extends over 15 amino acids. V lost 8 bases to trimming and J lost 2 bases; unmatched junction nucleotides: 7. As DNA, the CDR3 is TGTGCCAGCGCGGGACTAGCGGACAGACAAGAGACCCAGTACTTC. Its protein product is CASAGLADRQETQYF.

The gene calls are TRBV29-1 and TRBJ1-2; D gene uncertain. The germline V gene has CDR1 SQVTM and CDR2 ANQGSEA. V was trimmed by 0 bases and J by 1 base, leaving 9 bases between them. This CDR3 is 14 amino acids long. CDR3 loop: CSVEDRTFNYGYTF. Here the CDR3 DNA reads TGCAGCGTTGAAGACCGGACCTTTAACTATGGCTACACCTTC.

This clone came up once. The CDR3 sequence: CASSLGTVSYEQYF. The CDR3, as DNA: TGTGCCAGCAGTTTAGGAACGGTTTCCTACGAGCAGTACTTC. This chain joins TRBV28 and TRBJ2-7; D not certain. Germline V CDR1 and CDR2: MDHEN, SYDVKM. The length of the CDR3 is 14 residues. V lost 2 bases, J lost 1 base, and 9 bases lay in between.

The V and J genes are TRBV29-1 and TRBJ1-2; D is perhaps TRBD1 (5 bases). The CDR3 contains 13 residues. The V and J ends lost 4 bases and 5 bases respectively, with 14 bases between them. Germline V CDR1 and CDR2: SQVTM, ANQGSEA. CDR3 residues: CSVGGGDYYGYTF. The CDR3 DNA sequence: TGCAGCGTTGGGGGAGGGGACTATTATGGCTACACCTTC.

J is TRBJ2-3 and V is TRBV11-2; 8 bases align to TRBD1. Germline V gives CDR1 SGHAT, CDR2 FQNNGV. The CDR3 loop spans 14 amino acids. J gave up 1 base and V 5 bases, and 2 bases lay outside the gene matches. The CDR3 region is CASSQDRGTDTQYF. CDR3 bases: TGTGCCAGCAGCCAGGACAGGGGCACAGATACGCAGTATTTT. The full variable domain, its missing parts supplied by reference TRBV11-2 and TRBJ2-3, is EAGVAQSPRYKIIEKRQSVAFWCNPISGHATLYWYQQILGQGPKLLIQFQNNGVVDDSQLPKDRFSAERLKGVDSTLKIQPAKLEDSAVYLCASSQDRGTDTQYFGPGTRLTVL.

The V gene is TRBV5-4, the J gene TRBJ2-1, with D perhaps matching TRBD2 (6 bases). V lost 0 bases, J lost 2 bases, and 6 bases lay in between. The CDR3 length is 14 residues. Germline V gene lookup returns CDR1 SGHNT and CDR2 YYREEE (reference sequence). The CDR3 DNA reads TGTGCCAGCAGCTTGGGACTAGCCTACAATGAGCAGTTCTTC. Its translation is CASSLGLAYNEQFF. Looking up the rest from reference TRBV5-4 and TRBJ2-1 gives the full variable domain: ETGVTQSPTHLIKTRGQQVTLRCSSQSGHNTVSWYQQALGQGPQFIFQYYREEENGRGNFPPRFSGLQFPNYSSELNVNALELDDSALYLCASSLGLAYNEQFFGPGTRLTVL.

The chain has TRBV11-2 and TRBJ2-2, with D hard to call. This CDR3 is 14 amino acids long. Trimming took off 3 bases at V and 1 base at J, with 6 bases between the two ends. Germline V gives CDR1 SGHAT, CDR2 FQNNGV. For the CDR3, the DNA is TGTGCCAGCAGCTTTTCGGTGAACACCGGGGAGCTGTTTTTT. Residues: CASSFSVNTGELFF.

This clone has only one observation. In DNA form, the CDR3 reads TGTGCCAGCAGCCTCTCCTACGAGCAGTACTTC. Translating it yields CASSLSYEQYF. The chain employs TRBV14 and TRBJ2-7; D remains ambiguous. The CDR3 is 11 amino acids. Germline CDR1 reads SGHDN; CDR2 reads FVKESK. V was cut by 4 bases and J by 0 bases, with 1 base left in between.

J is TRBJ2-7 and V is TRBV29-1, with D uncertain. V was pared by 0 bases and J by 11 bases, with 14 bases between. The CDR3 spans 12 residues. Germline loops: CDR1 SQVTM, CDR2 ANQGSEA. CDR3 in DNA: TGCAGCGTTGAAGATTCGTTCAGGACCGAGTACTTC. Its translation is CSVEDSFRTEYF.

The V and J genes are TRBV9 and TRBJ2-7, with 8 bases fitting TRBD1. Germline values: CDR1 SGDLS, CDR2 YYNGEE. With 3 bases clipped from V and 2 bases from J, the junction kept 4 bases outside the gene matches. The CDR3 is 14 amino acids. The CDR3 sequence is CASSAGQGPYEQYF. The CDR3 DNA reads as TGTGCCAGCAGCGCAGGACAGGGACCCTACGAGCAGTACTTC. Drawing the rest from reference TRBV9 and TRBJ2-7, the complete variable domain is DSGVTQTPKHLITATGQRVTLRCSPRSGDLSVYWYQQSLDQGLQFLIQYYNGEERAKGNILERFSAQQFPDLHSELNLSSLELGDSALYFCASSAGQGPYEQYFGPGTRLTVT.

The chain employs TRBV12-5 and TRBJ2-5, with 9 bases matching TRBD2. Unmatched junction bases numbered 9, after V lost 2 bases and J lost 5 bases. The length of the CDR3 is 16 residues. CDR1 and CDR2 (germline): LGHNT, FRNRAP. CDR3 sequence: CASGLRAGGPSETQYF. The CDR3 DNA follows: TGTGCTAGTGGTTTGAGGGCGGGAGGGCCTAGTGAGACCCAGTACTTC.

This chain joins TRBV2 and TRBJ2-1, with D unresolved. This CDR3 spans 15 amino acids. Germline V CDR1 and CDR2: SNHLY, FYNNEI. Trimming left V 11 bases short and J 0 bases short, with 17 bases between. CDR3 sequence (DNA): TGTGCCTCCCCCCTTGTACTGAGCTCCTACAATGAGCAGTTCTTC. This gives the protein CASPLVLSSYNEQFF.